This TCR beta chain was observed in a study of blood T cells in healthy people across ages. Alongside a J-beta primer mix, a sample-barcoded 5' primer served in a second PCR lasting about 7 to 11 cycles. There were at least 3 million CDR3-containing paired-end reads obtained from each sample. TCRdb fed the 5' RACE reads into MiXCR, producing one record per CDR3 protein. The profile shows hundreds of thousands of distinct CDR3 sequences, 45% to 70% of them singletons. The donors, healthy Caucasians from Russia, were aged roughly 6 to 90. Peripheral blood from each donor was collected in a volume of 9.5 to 10 milliliters. The CDR3 has 14 residues. V gave up 5 bases and J gave up 0 bases, with 14 bases separating them. Germline-derived CDR1 and CDR2 are SQVTM and ANQGSEA. This clonotype has just a few counts. Its antigen is unidentified. Broader study findings: In long-lived donors, naive CD4+ cell counts and diversity exceeded those of aged donors.

The TCR originated in a man aged 35-49 years in good health. Input material: blood. The chain joins TRBV29-1 to TRBJ2-7, with D perhaps TRBD1 or TRBD2 (5 bases each). Written as DNA, the CDR3 is TGCAGCGTTTATTTCGGGGCCCCCTCCTACGAGCAGTACTTC. It codes for CSVYFGAPSYEQYF.